These 10 T cell receptor beta chains share one sample of origin, sequenced in a study of identical twins (dated by TCRdb to between 2015 and 2016). Library generation was performed with 5' RACE. Sequencing used an Illumina HiSeq 2000. TCRdb's own reprocessing of the public reads used fastp at Q25 and MiXCR and kept productive beta chains. Here each entry gathers all rows of one CDR3 protein and keeps the most common genes and DNA. The sample table shows 550,000 to 700,000 distinct CDR3 sequences, and 9.6% are seen once. The top ten clonotypes cover around 3% of the sample. This sample was shared with a second study, whose subject was yellow fever vaccine responses in identical twins.

Sequences were obtained from PBMCs. The source of these receptors is a woman aged 18-30 years in good health.

The CDR3, as DNA: TGTGCCAGCAGCTACGTCGGGGGAACTGAAGCTTTCTTT. Its translation is CASSYVGGTEAFF. This sequence joins TRBV6-6 and TRBJ1-1; TRBD1 is a possible D gene (5 bases). V lost 6 bases, J lost 5 bases, and 13 bases lay in between. The CDR3 runs to 13 residues. Germline CDR1 is MNHNY and CDR2 is SVGAGI (reference sequence).

This chain links TRBV7-8 with TRBJ2-3, with TRBD2 identical over 7 bases. Germline CDR1 reads SGHVS; CDR2 reads FQNEAQ. The CDR3 loop spans 15 amino acids. V shed 7 bases, J shed 0 bases, and the junction held 7 bases outside the gene matches. The chain's CDR3 is CASTRAGSSTDTQYF. CDR3 nucleotides: TGTGCCAGCACCCGAGCGGGGTCAAGCACAGATACGCAGTATTTT.

V gene TRBV11-2 combines with J gene TRBJ2-1; 12 bases line up with TRBD1. This CDR3 is built from 15 residues. V was clipped by 7 bases and J by 7 bases; unmatched bases: 8. Germline CDR1 reads SGHAT; CDR2 reads FQNNGV. CDR3 nucleotide sequence: TGTGCCAGCAACCAACCGGGACAGGGGGCGAATGAGCAGTTCTTC. Protein product: CASNQPGQGANEQFF. The full variable domain, with the rest looked up from reference TRBV11-2 and TRBJ2-1, is EAGVAQSPRYKIIEKRQSVAFWCNPISGHATLYWYQQILGQGPKLLIQFQNNGVVDDSQLPKDRFSAERLKGVDSTLKIQPAKLEDSAVYLCASNQPGQGANEQFFGPGTRLTVL.

This clonotype has ten or more counts. The chain uses TRBV5-1 and TRBJ2-5, with D tentatively TRBD1 (5 bases). Trimming shortened V by 4 bases and J by 0 bases, and 13 bases separated the two germline ends. The CDR3 is 15 amino acids. The V gene's germline CDR1 is SGHRS and CDR2 YFSETQ. For the CDR3, the DNA is TGCGCCAGCAGCCCACTGACAGACTACCAAGAGACCCAGTACTTC. This sequence encodes CASSPLTDYQETQYF.

The rearrangement joins TRBV5-1 to TRBJ2-1; TRBD2 aligns across 8 bases. Trimming removed 4 bases from V and 6 bases from J; junction bases left unmatched: 12. The CDR3 is 16 amino acids. Germline loops: CDR1 SGHRS, CDR2 YFSETQ. CDR3 region: CASSLVGAGGSNEQFF. CDR3 DNA sequence: TGCGCCAGCAGCCTGGTCGGGGCGGGGGGCAGCAATGAGCAGTTCTTC.

This clonotype was seen a handful of times. The CDR3 region is CASRPLAGGYNEQFF. Written as DNA, the CDR3 is TGTGCCAGCAGACCCCTAGCGGGAGGATACAATGAGCAGTTCTTC. V gene TRBV6-2 or TRBV6-3 combines with J gene TRBJ2-1, with TRBD2 matching over 11 bases. V lost 6 bases, J lost 4 bases, and 5 bases stayed unmatched. This CDR3 spans 15 amino acids. Germline V CDR1 and CDR2: MNHEY, SVGEGT.

This clonotype turned up a few times. The gene calls are TRBV20-1 and TRBJ2-7; D remains ambiguous. Trimming stripped 2 bases from V and 3 bases from J, with 8 bases between. This CDR3 is built from 12 residues. The germline CDR1 and CDR2 sequences are DFQATT and SNEGSKA (reference sequence). In DNA, the CDR3 is TGCAGTGCTAGAAGCCTAGTCTACGAGCAGTACTTC. Protein product: CSARSLVYEQYF.

The sample holds many counts of this clonotype. The rearrangement links TRBV12-3 or TRBV12-4 to TRBJ1-6; 7 bases agree with TRBD1. Trimming took 5 bases from V and 7 from J; bases not matched to a gene: 11. The CDR3 has 16 amino acids. The CDR3 nucleotides read TGTGCCAGCAGTCCGACAGGGATCAGAGGAAATTCACCCCTCCACTTT. Its translation is CASSPTGIRGNSPLHF.

V is TRBV9 and J is TRBJ2-1; D is perhaps TRBD2 (5 bases). Germline lookup yields CDR1 SGDLS and CDR2 YYNGEE. There are 12 residues in the CDR3. The V and J ends lost 0 bases and 9 bases respectively, with 7 bases between them. The CDR3 bases are TGTGCCAGCAGCGTAGTCGCGGGTGAGCAGTTCTTC. Amino acids: CASSVVAGEQFF. Complete variable domain (other parts from reference TRBV9 and TRBJ2-1): DSGVTQTPKHLITATGQRVTLRCSPRSGDLSVYWYQQSLDQGLQFLIQYYNGEERAKGNILERFSAQQFPDLHSELNLSSLELGDSALYFCASSVVAGEQFFGPGTRLTVL.

This clonotype was detected a few times. The J gene is TRBJ2-1, the V gene TRBV12-3 or TRBV12-4, with D uncertain. This CDR3 comprises 15 residues. Trimming shortened V by 6 bases and J by 4 bases, and 16 bases separated the two germline ends. CDR3 DNA sequence: TGTGCCAGCAGCGATCCCGCCCTAGGTTACAATGAGCAGTTCTTC. It is translated as CASSDPALGYNEQFF.